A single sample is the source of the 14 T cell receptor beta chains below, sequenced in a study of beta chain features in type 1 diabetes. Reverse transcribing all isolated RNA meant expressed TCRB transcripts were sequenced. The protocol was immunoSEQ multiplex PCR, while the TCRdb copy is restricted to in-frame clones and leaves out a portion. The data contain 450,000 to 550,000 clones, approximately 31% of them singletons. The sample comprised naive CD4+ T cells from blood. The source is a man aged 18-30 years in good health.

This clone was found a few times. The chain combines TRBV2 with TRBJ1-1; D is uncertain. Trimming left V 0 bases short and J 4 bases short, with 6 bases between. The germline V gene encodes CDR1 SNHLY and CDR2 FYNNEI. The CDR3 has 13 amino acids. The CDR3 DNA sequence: TGTGCCAGCAGTGAAGCGGTTGGCACTGAAGCTTTCTTT. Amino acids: CASSEAVGTEAFF.

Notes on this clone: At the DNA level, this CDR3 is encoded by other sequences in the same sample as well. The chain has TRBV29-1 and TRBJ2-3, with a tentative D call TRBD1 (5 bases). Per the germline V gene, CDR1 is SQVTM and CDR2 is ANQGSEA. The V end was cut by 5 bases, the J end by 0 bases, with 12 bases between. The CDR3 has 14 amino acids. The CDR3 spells CSVRGLTSTDTQYF. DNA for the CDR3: TGCAGCGTTAGGGGTCTTACTAGCACAGATACGCAGTATTTT.

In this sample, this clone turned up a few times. The CDR3 DNA reads as TGTGCCTGGACAGGGTTGGATACGCAGTATTTT. Amino acid sequence: CAWTGLDTQYF. The rearrangement uses TRBV30 and TRBJ2-3, with D maybe TRBD1 (5 bases). Germline loops: CDR1 GTSNPN, CDR2 SVGIG (reference sequence). Trimming stripped 4 bases from V and 6 bases from J, with 8 bases between. The CDR3 is 11 amino acids.

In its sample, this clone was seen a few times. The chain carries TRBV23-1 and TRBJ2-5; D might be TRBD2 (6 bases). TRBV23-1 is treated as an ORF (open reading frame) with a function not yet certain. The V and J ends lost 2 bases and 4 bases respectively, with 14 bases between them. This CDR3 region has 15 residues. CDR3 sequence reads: CASSQPPEEGETQYF. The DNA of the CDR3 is TGCGCCAGCAGTCAACCCCCCGAGGAGGGAGAGACCCAGTACTTC.

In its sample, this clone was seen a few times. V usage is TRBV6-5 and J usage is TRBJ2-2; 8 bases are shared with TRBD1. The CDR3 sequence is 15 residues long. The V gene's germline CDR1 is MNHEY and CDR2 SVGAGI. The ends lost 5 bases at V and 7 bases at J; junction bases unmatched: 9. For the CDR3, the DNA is TGTGCCAGCAGTCCGCGGACAGGGCTGGTCGGGGAGCTGTTTTTT. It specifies CASSPRTGLVGELFF.

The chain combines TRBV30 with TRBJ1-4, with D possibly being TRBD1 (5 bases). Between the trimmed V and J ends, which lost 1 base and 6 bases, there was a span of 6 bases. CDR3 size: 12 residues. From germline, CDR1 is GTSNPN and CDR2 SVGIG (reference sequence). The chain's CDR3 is CAWSGGHEKLFF. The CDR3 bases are TGTGCCTGGAGTGGGGGCCATGAAAAACTGTTTTTT.

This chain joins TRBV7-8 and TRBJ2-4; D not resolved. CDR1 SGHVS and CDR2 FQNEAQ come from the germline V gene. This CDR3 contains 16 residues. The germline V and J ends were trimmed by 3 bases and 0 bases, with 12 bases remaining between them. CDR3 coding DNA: TGTGCCAGCAGCTTGAGTCGAGCACGAGCCAAAAACATTCAGTACTTC. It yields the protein CASSLSRARAKNIQYF.

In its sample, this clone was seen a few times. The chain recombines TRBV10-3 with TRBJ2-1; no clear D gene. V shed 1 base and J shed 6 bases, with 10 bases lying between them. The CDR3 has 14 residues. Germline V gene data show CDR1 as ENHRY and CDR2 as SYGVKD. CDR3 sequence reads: CAISELAAGNEQFF. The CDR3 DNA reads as TGTGCCATCAGTGAGTTAGCCGCTGGCAATGAGCAGTTCTTC.

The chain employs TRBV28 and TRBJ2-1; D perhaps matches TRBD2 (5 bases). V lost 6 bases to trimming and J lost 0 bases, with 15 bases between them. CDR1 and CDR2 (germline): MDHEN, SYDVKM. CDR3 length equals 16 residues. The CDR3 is CASRLRTGSSYNEQFF. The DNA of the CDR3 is TGTGCCAGCAGGCTAAGGACTGGCAGCTCCTACAATGAGCAGTTCTTC.

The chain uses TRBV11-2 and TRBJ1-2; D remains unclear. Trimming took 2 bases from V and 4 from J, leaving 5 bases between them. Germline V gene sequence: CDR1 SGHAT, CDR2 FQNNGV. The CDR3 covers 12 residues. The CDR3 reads CASSLRRYGYTF. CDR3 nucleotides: TGTGCCAGCAGCTTACGTCGCTATGGCTACACCTTC.

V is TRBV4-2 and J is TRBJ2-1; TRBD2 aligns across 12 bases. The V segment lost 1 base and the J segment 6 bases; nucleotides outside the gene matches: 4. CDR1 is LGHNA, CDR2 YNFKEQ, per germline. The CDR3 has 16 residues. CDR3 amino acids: CASSQGTSGMSNEQFF. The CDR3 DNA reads TGTGCCAGCAGCCAAGGGACTAGCGGGATGAGCAATGAGCAGTTCTTC.

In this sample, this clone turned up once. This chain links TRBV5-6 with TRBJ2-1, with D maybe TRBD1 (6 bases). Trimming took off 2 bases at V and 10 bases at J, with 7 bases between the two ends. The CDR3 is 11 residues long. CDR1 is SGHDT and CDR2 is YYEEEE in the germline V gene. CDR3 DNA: TGTGCCAGCAGCTTCGACAGGGAGCAGTTCTTC. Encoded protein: CASSFDREQFF.

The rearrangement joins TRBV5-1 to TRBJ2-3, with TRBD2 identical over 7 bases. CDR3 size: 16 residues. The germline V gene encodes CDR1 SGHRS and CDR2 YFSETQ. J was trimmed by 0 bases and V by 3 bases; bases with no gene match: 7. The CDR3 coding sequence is TGCGCCAGCAGCTCGCGCCGTAGCGGGAGCACAGATACGCAGTATTTT. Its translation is CASSSRRSGSTDTQYF.

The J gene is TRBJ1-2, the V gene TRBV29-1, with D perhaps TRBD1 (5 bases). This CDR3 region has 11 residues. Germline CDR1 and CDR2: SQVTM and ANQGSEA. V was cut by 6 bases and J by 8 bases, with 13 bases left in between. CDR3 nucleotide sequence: TGCAGCGTCGGACAACGAATGGGCTACACCTTC. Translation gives CSVGQRMGYTF.